This T cell receptor beta chain was recovered during a study of T cell repertoires in cytomegalovirus infection. Study-level background: The public TCR beta signatures pointed to both CMV infection and matching HLA type.

This CDR3 is built from 14 residues. Germline loops: CDR1 SGHTA, CDR2 FQGNSA. Trimming cost V 5 bases and J 4 bases, with 11 bases left between them. TCRdb reprocessed the reads with MiXCR, giving one entry per CDR3 protein. This table holds about 830,000 distinct CDR3 sequences, approximately 32% found once. With respect to this clonotype: The antigen is undetermined. This may come from a read error, since a much larger clone is one base off.

Study results and caveats: HLA-C-restricted CMV-specific TCR beta clonotypes prevailed in the ex vivo response.

This clonotype originated in a human donor in good health (CMV status not recorded). Some clones in this sample may be carry-over from other donors' samples. Sequenced material: cultured CD8+ T cells from PBMCs, taken from culture after CMV antigen stimulation. The gene calls are TRBV7-2 and TRBJ2-2, with D tentatively TRBD1 (6 bases). DNA of the CDR3: TGTGCCAGCAGCAGGACAGACACCACCGGGGAGCTGTTTTTT. Its protein is CASSRTDTTGELFF.